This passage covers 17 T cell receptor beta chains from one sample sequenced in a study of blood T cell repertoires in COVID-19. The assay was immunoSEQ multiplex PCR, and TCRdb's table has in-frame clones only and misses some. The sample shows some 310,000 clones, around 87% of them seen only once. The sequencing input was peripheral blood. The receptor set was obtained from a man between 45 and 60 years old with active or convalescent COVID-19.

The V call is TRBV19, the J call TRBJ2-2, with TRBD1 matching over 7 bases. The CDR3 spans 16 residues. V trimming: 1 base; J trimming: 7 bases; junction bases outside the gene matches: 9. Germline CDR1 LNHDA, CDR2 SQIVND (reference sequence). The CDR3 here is CASSIVGGGGGGELFF. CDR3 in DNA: TGTGCCAGTAGTATAGTAGGGGGCGGCGGAGGCGGGGAGCTGTTTTTT.

The CDR3 coding sequence is TGTGCCAGCAGCTTGATAGGGGGTCCTGGCTACACCTTC. Encoded protein: CASSLIGGPGYTF. The V call is TRBV7-2, the J call TRBJ1-2; maybe TRBD1 (6 bases). The V gene lost 3 bases and the J gene lost 7 bases, with 12 bases spanning the gap. CDR3 length: 13 residues. The germline V gene has CDR1 SGHTA and CDR2 FQGNSA.

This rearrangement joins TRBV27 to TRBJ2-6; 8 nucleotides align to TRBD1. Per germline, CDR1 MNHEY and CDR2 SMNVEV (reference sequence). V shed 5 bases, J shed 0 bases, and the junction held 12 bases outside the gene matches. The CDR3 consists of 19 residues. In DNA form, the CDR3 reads TGTGCCAGCAGTATTCTCCGGGACAGGTGGACCTCTGGGGCCAACGTCCTGACTTTC. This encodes CASSILRDRWTSGANVLTF.

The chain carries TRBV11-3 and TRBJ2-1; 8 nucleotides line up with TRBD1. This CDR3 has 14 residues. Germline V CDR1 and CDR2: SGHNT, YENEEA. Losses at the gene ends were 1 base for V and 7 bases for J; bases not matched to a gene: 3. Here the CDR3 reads CASSLAGGGNEQFF. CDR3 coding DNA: TGTGCCAGCAGCTTAGCAGGGGGCGGAAATGAGCAGTTCTTC. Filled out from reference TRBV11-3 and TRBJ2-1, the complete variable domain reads EAGVVQSPRYKIIEKKQPVAFWCNPISGHNTLYWYLQNLGQGPELLIRYENEEAVDDSQLPKDRFSAERLKGVDSTLKIQPAELGDSAVYLCASSLAGGGNEQFFGPGTRLTVL.

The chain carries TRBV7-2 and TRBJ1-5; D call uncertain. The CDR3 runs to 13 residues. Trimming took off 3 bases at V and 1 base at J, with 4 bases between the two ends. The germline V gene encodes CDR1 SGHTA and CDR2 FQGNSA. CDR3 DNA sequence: TGTGCCAGCAGCTTTGGCAGCAATCAGCCCCAGCATTTT. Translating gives CASSFGSNQPQHF.

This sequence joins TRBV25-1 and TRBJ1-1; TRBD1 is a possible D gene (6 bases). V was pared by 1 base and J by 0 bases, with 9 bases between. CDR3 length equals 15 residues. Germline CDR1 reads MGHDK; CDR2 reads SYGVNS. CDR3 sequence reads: CASSESGQLNTEAFF. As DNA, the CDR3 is TGTGCCAGCAGTGAATCTGGACAGCTGAACACTGAAGCTTTCTTT.

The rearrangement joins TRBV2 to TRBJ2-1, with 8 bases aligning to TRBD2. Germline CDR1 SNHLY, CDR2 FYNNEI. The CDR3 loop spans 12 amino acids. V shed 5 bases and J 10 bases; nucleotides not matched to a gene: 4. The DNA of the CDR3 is TGTGCCAGCAGTTTAATAGCGGGAGAGCAGTTCTTC. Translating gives CASSLIAGEQFF.

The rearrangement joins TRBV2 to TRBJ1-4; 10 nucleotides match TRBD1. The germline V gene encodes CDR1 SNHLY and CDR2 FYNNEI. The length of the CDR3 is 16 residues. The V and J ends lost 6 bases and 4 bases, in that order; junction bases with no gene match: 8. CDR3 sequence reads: CASRVDRGPGNEKLFF. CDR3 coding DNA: TGTGCCAGCAGAGTCGACAGGGGGCCCGGTAATGAAAAACTGTTTTTT.

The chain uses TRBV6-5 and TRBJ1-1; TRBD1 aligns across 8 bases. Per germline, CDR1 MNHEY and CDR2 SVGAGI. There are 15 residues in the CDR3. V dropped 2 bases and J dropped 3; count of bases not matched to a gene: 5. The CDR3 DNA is TGTGCCAGCAGTTACAGGACAGGGTTTGACACTGAAGCTTTCTTT. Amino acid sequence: CASSYRTGFDTEAFF.

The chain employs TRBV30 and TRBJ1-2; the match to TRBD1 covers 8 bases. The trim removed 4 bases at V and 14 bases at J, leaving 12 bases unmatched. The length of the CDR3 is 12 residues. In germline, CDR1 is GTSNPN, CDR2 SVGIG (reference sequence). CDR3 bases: TGTGCCTGGAACCATCCAGGGGGCGCTTGTACCTTC. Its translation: CAWNHPGGACTF.

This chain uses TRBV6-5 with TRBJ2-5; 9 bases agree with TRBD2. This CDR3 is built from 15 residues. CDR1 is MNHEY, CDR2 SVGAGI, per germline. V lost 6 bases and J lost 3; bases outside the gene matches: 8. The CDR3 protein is CASSRTASGEETQYF. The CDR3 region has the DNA TGTGCCAGCAGCCGGACAGCTAGCGGGGAAGAGACCCAGTACTTC.

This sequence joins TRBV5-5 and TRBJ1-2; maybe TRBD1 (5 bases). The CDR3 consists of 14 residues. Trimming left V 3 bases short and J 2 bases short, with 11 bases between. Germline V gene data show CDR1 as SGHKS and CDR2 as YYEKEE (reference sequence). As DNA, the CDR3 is TGTGCCAGCAGCTGGGCTGCAGGGAACTATGGCTACACCTTC. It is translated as CASSWAAGNYGYTF. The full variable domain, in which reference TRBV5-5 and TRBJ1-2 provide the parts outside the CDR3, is DAGVTQSPTHLIKTRGQQVTLRCSPISGHKSVSWYQQVLGQGPQFIFQYYEKEERGRGNFPDRFSARQFPNYSSELNVNALLLGDSALYLCASSWAAGNYGYTFGSGTRLTVV.

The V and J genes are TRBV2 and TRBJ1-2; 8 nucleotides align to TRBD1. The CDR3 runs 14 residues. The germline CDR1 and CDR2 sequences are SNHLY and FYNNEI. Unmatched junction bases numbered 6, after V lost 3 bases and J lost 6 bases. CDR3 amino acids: CASSEGQGANGYTF. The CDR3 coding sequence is TGTGCCAGCAGTGAGGGGCAGGGGGCCAATGGCTACACCTTC.

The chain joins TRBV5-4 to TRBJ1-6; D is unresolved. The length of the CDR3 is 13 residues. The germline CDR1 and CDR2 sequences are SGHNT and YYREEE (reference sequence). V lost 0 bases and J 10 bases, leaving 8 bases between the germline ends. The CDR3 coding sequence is TGTGCCAGCAGCTTGGCCGGCGGCTCACCCCTCCACTTT. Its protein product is CASSLAGGSPLHF.

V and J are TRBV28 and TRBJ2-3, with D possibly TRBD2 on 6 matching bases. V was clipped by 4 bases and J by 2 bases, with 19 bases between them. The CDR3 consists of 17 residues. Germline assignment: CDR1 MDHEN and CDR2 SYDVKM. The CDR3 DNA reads TGTGCCAGCAGTTACGGCCTAACGGGGGTATCCACAGATACGCAGTATTTT. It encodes CASSYGLTGVSTDTQYF.

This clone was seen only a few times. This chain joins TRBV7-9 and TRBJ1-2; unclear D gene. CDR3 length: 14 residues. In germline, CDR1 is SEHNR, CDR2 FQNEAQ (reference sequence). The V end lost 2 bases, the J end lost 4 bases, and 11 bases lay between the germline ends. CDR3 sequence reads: CASSLPATPYGYTF. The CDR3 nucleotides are TGTGCCAGCAGCTTACCAGCGACTCCCTATGGCTACACCTTC. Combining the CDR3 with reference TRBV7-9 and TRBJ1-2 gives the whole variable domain DTGVSQNPRHKITKRGQNVTFRCDPISEHNRLYWYRQTLGQGPEFLTYFQNEAQLEKSRLLSDRFSAERPKGSFSTLEIQRTEQGDSAMYLCASSLPATPYGYTFGSGTRLTVV.

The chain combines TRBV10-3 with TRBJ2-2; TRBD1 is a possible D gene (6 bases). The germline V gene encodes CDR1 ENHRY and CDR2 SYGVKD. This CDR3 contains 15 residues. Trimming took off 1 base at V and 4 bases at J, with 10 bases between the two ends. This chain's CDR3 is CAISELNRATGELFF. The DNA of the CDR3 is TGTGCCATCAGTGAGTTGAACAGGGCCACCGGGGAGCTGTTTTTT.